This T cell receptor (beta chain) appears in the sequencing data of a study of shared clonotypes between healthy human individuals. Study information: The donors, a couple of women and a few men, were aged 18 to 49.

Every donor, a Caucasian adult, lived in Nashville, Tennessee. The repertoire was sequenced with immunoSEQ multiplex PCR; TCRdb's copy has only in-frame clones and lacks some. The sample has 2 million to 3 million clones; 90% to 95% are singletons. Trimming left V 2 bases short and J 1 base short, with 11 bases between. In germline, CDR1 is MDHEN, CDR2 SYDVKM. The CDR3 length is 15 residues. The sample consisted of naive CD4+ T cells from PBMCs. Subset: CD45RA+ positively selected. The chain joins TRBV28 to TRBJ2-5; possibly TRBD2 for D (6 bases). The TCR sequence derives from a man aged 18 to 30 in good health. Some clones in this sample may be carry-over from other donors' samples. The CDR3 DNA is TGTGCCAGCAGTTTAACCGGGACTGCCCAAGAGACCCAGTACTTC. It encodes CASSLTGTAQETQYF.